These T cell receptor beta chains were read from a single sample in a study of T-cell memory formation after mild COVID-19. TCRdb independently ran MiXCR on the 5' RACE reads; one entry per CDR3 protein. The sample carries about 81,000 distinct CDR3 sequences, roughly 23% recorded once. Input material: PBMCs or a T cell subset sorted from them (not recorded which). The receptors here all came from a man younger than 35 who had mild COVID-19 (a few samples of this study predate the infection). Cell type and time point are not known. The CDR3 runs from the conserved cysteine through the conserved F or W. Each record gives: J gene, clone size, D gene, V gene, CDR3 protein, CDR3 DNA. A D gene is named only where the DNA matches it firmly. Expanded clones are given a class, and other clones once, few, many or no size at all.

>TRBJ2-5|.|.|TRBV12-3/TRBV12-4
CASSSWDSLQETQYF
TGTGCCAGCAGTTCATGGGATAGTCTCCAAGAGACCCAGTACTTC
>TRBJ1-4|.|.|TRBV6-2/TRBV6-3
CASSHRGGTGGEKLFF
TGTGCCAGCAGTCACCGCGGTGGCACTGGCGGTGAAAAACTGTTTTTT
>TRBJ2-2|few|TRBD2|TRBV4-2
CASSPGLAGNTGELFF
TGTGCCAGCAGCCCAGGACTAGCGGGAAACACCGGGGAGCTGTTTTTT
>TRBJ1-1|few|.|TRBV12-5
CASVRLNTEAFF
TGTGCTAGTGTACGGCTGAACACTGAAGCTTTCTTT
>TRBJ2-7|.|.|TRBV6-2/TRBV6-3
CATQNYEQYF
TGTGCCACCCAAAACTACGAGCAGTACTTC
>TRBJ1-1|once|.|TRBV12-3/TRBV12-4
CASSLAHAFF
TGTGCCAGCAGTTTAGCGCACGCTTTCTTT
>TRBJ2-1|.|TRBD2|TRBV28
CASSSPRGGGETYNEQFF
TGTGCCAGCAGTTCCCCTCGCGGTGGGGGGGAAACCTACAATGAGCAGTTCTTC
>TRBJ2-1|once|.|TRBV7-6
CASSLNGGSYNEQFF
TGTGCCAGCAGCTTAAATGGAGGGTCCTACAATGAGCAGTTCTTC
>TRBJ2-5|.|.|TRBV7-9
CASSPRGRNQETQYF
TGTGCCAGCAGCCCTAGAGGACGGAACCAAGAGACCCAGTACTTC
>TRBJ2-7|.|TRBD1|TRBV6-5
CASRSGTGEGSAYEQYF
TGTGCCAGCAGATCCGGGACAGGGGAAGGGAGCGCTTACGAGCAGTACTTC
>TRBJ2-7|.|.|TRBV7-9
CASSPDGARLEQYF
TGTGCCAGCAGCCCTGATGGGGCCAGGCTCGAGCAGTACTTC
>TRBJ1-6|.|.|TRBV4-1
CASSQDRGLWSPLHF
TGCGCCAGCAGCCAAGATCGGGGGTTATGGTCACCCCTCCACTTT
>TRBJ2-1|.|.|TRBV12-3/TRBV12-4
CASSFGGQYNEQFF
TGTGCCAGCAGTTTCGGGGGGCAGTACAATGAGCAGTTCTTC
>TRBJ1-6|few|.|TRBV12-3/TRBV12-4
CASSLNEALHF
TGTGCCAGCAGTTTAAACGAAGCCCTCCACTTT
>TRBJ2-1|few|.|TRBV29-1
CSVETGYNEQFF
TGCAGCGTGGAGACAGGTTACAATGAGCAGTTCTTC
>TRBJ2-2|.|TRBD1|TRBV5-1
CASSARGQDTGELFF
TGCGCCAGCAGCGCCAGGGGGCAGGACACCGGGGAGCTGTTTTTT
>TRBJ1-2|few|.|TRBV12-3/TRBV12-4
CASSLGADYGYTF
TGTGCCAGCAGTTTAGGGGCAGACTATGGCTACACCTTC
>TRBJ2-1|many|TRBD2|TRBV7-2
CASSGSGVQQFF
TGTGCCAGCAGCGGTAGCGGGGTACAGCAGTTCTTC
>TRBJ2-3|.|TRBD1|TRBV10-1
CATTTSNDRAYSTDTQYF
TGCGCCACGACAACCTCGAACGACAGGGCCTATAGCACAGATACGCAGTATTTT
>TRBJ1-1|few|TRBD1|TRBV5-4
CASSSTGTGGAFF
TGTGCCAGCAGCTCCACCGGGACAGGGGGAGCTTTCTTT
>TRBJ1-1|.|TRBD1|TRBV6-5
CASSYAGGREAFF
TGTGCCAGCAGTTACGCAGGGGGCCGAGAAGCTTTCTTT
>TRBJ2-1|few|TRBD1|TRBV24-1
CATSEGQGTYNEQFF
TGTGCCACCAGTGAAGGACAGGGAACCTACAATGAGCAGTTCTTC
>TRBJ2-2|few|TRBD1|TRBV4-1
CASSPLRTGEGTGELFF
TGCGCCAGCAGCCCCCTGAGGACAGGGGAGGGCACCGGGGAGCTGTTTTTT
>TRBJ2-5|.|TRBD2|TRBV4-1
CASSQGYQLAGEPQETQYF
TGCGCCAGCAGCCAAGGGTATCAGTTAGCGGGGGAGCCACAAGAGACCCAGTACTTC
>TRBJ2-1|.|.|TRBV27
CASSLSGSYNEQFF
TGTGCCAGCAGTTTGAGCGGCTCCTACAATGAGCAGTTCTTC
>TRBJ2-7|many|.|TRBV4-2
CASSLLYRFPYEQYF
TGTGCCAGCAGCCTGCTTTACAGGTTCCCCTACGAGCAGTACTTC
>TRBJ1-2|.|.|TRBV12-3/TRBV12-4
CASTPGYTF
TGTGCCAGCACCCCTGGCTACACCTTC
>TRBJ2-6|few|TRBD1|TRBV5-1
CASSWPGQGYSGANVLTF
TGCGCCAGCAGCTGGCCGGGACAGGGATACTCTGGGGCCAACGTCCTGACTTTC
>TRBJ2-3|.|.|TRBV4-3
CASSQREWGGSDTQYF
TGCGCCAGCAGCCAACGGGAGTGGGGTGGGTCAGATACGCAGTATTTT
>TRBJ2-3|few|.|TRBV5-1
CASQKGMMSTDTQYF
TGCGCCAGCCAAAAGGGGATGATGAGCACAGATACGCAGTATTTT
>TRBJ2-3|.|TRBD1|TRBV6-5
CASSYAGGGTDTQYF
TGTGCCAGCAGTTACGCAGGGGGAGGCACAGATACGCAGTATTTT
>TRBJ1-1|.|.|TRBV2
CASSHYGQTNTEAFF
TGTGCCAGCAGCCATTATGGACAGACTAACACTGAAGCTTTCTTT
>TRBJ2-2|few|.|TRBV6-5
CASSSLVEYHKNTGELFF
TGTGCCAGCAGCTCACTAGTGGAGTACCACAAGAACACCGGGGAGCTGTTTTTT
>TRBJ2-7|few|.|TRBV15
CATSRVLGGPYEQYF
TGTGCCACCAGCAGAGTATTGGGGGGCCCATACGAGCAGTACTTC
>TRBJ2-2|.|.|TRBV5-4
CASSFGGGPPGELFF
TGTGCCAGCAGCTTTGGGGGGGGGCCTCCCGGGGAGCTGTTTTTT
>TRBJ1-1|few|.|TRBV7-3
CASSLSGAGSTEAFF
TGTGCCAGCAGCTTAAGTGGGGCGGGTAGCACTGAAGCTTTCTTT
>TRBJ2-5|.|.|TRBV6-2/TRBV6-3
CASSSRGETQYF
TGTGCCAGCAGTTCCAGGGGAGAGACCCAGTACTTC
>TRBJ1-2|.|TRBD1|TRBV9
CASSVEGGGNGYTF
TGTGCCAGCAGCGTAGAAGGAGGGGGCAATGGCTACACCTTC
>TRBJ2-1|.|TRBD1|TRBV5-1
CASIPGQGNEQFF
TGCGCCAGCATTCCGGGACAGGGGAATGAGCAGTTCTTC
>TRBJ2-5|.|.|TRBV5-1
CASSSLGRSQETQYF
TGCGCCAGCAGCTCCCTAGGGCGGTCCCAAGAGACCCAGTACTTC
>TRBJ1-1|.|.|TRBV11-1
CASSLAGGLNTEAFF
TGTGCCAGCAGCTTAGCCGGAGGGCTGAACACTGAAGCTTTCTTT
>TRBJ1-3|.|TRBD1|TRBV2
CASTPGTGAGNTIYF
TGTGCCAGCACCCCGGGGACAGGGGCTGGAAACACCATATATTTT
>TRBJ2-1|many|.|TRBV29-1
CSVDRDNEQFF
TGCAGCGTTGACAGGGACAATGAGCAGTTCTTC